This T cell receptor beta chain was profiled in a study of T-cell memory formation after mild COVID-19. Study-level findings and limits: Some clones that responded were present in memory (sampled pre-infection), which suggests cross-reactive memory joined.

This clonotype was observed a few times. Its antigen is as yet unknown. Via MiXCR, TCRdb re-called the 5' RACE reads, giving one row per CDR3 protein. The sample includes around 420,000 distinct CDR3 sequences, roughly a quarter seen only once; the top ten take 8.8%. Input material: PBMCs or a T cell subset sorted from them (not recorded which). The sequence derives from an adult woman who had mild COVID-19 (a few samples of this study predate the infection). Cell type and time point are not known.

Written as DNA, the CDR3 is TGTGCCAGTAGTATGGGCCTATCTGGGGCCAACGTCCTGACTTTC. This codes for CASSMGLSGANVLTF. J is TRBJ2-6 and V is TRBV19; D is undetermined. Germline lookup yields CDR1 LNHDA and CDR2 SQIVND (reference sequence). V was clipped by 3 bases and J by 1 base, with 7 bases between them. This CDR3 comprises 15 residues.